This entry features one T cell receptor beta chain sequence. The target of this receptor is not known. No quality values exist for individual bases; no much larger clone is one base distant. Whole blood was collected in K2EDTA tubes by collaborating institutions according to the institutions' own protocols. For TCRbeta analysis, collaborators shipped samples as frozen whole blood, isolated PBMCs, or DNA extracted from either of those sample types. These data originate in a study of blood T cell repertoires in COVID-19 (TCRdb year 2020). At the level of the whole study: Samples covering the acute and convalescent phases of COVID-19 were provided by collaborators in the United States, Italy and Spain. The prospective study material was composed of cDNA or gDNA derived from T cells, B-cell-depleted T cells, or PBMCs. The dataset comprised deeply sampled blood TCRbeta repertoires from subjects exposed to, actively infected with, or recovered from COVID-19. The repertoires were released in a freely available public database intended as a resource for research on the immune response to SARS-CoV-2. The samples were drawn from two sources: the first 160 participants of the ongoing ImmuneRACE study, and 1,000 to 1,500 subjects contributed by 6 global collaborators. Sample metadata almost always included a de-identified subject ID, COVID-19 status, age in years and sex. HLA class I and class II types, where available, came from metadata supplied by the sample provider rather than from assay-based typing. Results and caveats for the whole study, not just this receptor: How much clinical and demographic metadata was included differed by source and by participant, and the metadata was provided uncurated.

V trim: 5 bases; J trim: 7 bases; unmatched bases: 7. From the cysteine through the phenylalanine, the CDR3 covers 15 amino acids. Just CDR3 DNA is preserved here, 45 bases in frame from base 1. TCRbeta CDR3 regions were amplified from genomic DNA by means of the immunoSEQ Assay, a bias-controlled multiplex PCR. As for the authors' bioinformatics: Nucleated cell counts per sample were estimated from amplification of reference gene primers within the assay. To quantify the absolute abundance of each unique TCRbeta CDR3 rearrangement, sequence reads were collapsed and filtered. For each sample, productive Simpson clonality was calculated by taking the square root of Simpson's diversity index across productive rearrangements. TCRdb retrieved this table from immuneACCESS and kept in-frame rearrangements only. Not all clones are present; in checked studies, unresolved V genes account for under half, and no reason is known for the remainder. V and J calls and clone size are those listed in that table; D and trimming were worked out from the DNA. This sample gives 40,000 to 50,000 clones in total; roughly nine tenths of them show up just once. Roughly 6.2% of the sample is held by the ten biggest clonotypes.

This receptor was taken from a human donor in a cohort sampled during active COVID-19. The source material was peripheral blood. The sequence joins TRBV5-3 to TRBJ1-5; TRBD1 lines up with 12 middle nucleotides. TRBV5-3 is marked as an open reading frame, function uncertain. The DNA sequence reads TGTGCCAGAAGTACCGGGACAGGGGGCGGGCAGCCCCAGCATTTT. Its protein reads: CARSTGTGGGQPQHF.